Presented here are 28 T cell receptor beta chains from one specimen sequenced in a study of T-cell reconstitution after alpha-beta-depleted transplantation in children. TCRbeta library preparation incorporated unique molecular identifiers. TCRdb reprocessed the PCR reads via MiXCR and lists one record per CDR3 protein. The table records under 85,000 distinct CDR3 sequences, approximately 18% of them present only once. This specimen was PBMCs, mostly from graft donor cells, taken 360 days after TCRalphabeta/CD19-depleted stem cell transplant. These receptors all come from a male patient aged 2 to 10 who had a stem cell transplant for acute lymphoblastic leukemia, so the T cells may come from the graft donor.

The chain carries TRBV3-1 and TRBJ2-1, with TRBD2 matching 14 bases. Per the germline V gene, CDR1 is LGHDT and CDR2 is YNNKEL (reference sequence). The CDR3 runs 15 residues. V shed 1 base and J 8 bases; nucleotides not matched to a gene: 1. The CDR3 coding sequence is TGTGCCAGCAGCCAAGGACTAGCGGGAGGGTATGAGCAGTTCTTC. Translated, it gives CASSQGLAGGYEQFF.

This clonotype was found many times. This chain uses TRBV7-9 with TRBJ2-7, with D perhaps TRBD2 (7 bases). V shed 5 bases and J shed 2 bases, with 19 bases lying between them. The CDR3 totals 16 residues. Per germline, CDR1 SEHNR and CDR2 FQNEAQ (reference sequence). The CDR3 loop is CASSPGGGDFTYEQYF. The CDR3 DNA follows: TGTGCCAGCAGCCCCGGAGGGGGGGACTTCACCTACGAGCAGTACTTC.

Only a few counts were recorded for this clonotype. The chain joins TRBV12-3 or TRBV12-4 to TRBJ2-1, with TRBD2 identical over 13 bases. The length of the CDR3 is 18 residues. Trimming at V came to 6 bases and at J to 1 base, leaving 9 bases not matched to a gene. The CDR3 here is CASSITGTSGASYNEQFF. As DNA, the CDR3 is TGTGCCAGCAGCATCACCGGGACTAGCGGGGCATCCTACAATGAGCAGTTCTTC.

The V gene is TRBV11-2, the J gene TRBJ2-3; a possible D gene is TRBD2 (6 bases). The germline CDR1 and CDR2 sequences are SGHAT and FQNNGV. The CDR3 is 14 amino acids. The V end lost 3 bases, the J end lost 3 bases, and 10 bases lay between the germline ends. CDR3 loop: CASSFWSGTDTQYF. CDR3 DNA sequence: TGTGCCAGCAGCTTCTGGAGCGGGACAGATACGCAGTATTTT.

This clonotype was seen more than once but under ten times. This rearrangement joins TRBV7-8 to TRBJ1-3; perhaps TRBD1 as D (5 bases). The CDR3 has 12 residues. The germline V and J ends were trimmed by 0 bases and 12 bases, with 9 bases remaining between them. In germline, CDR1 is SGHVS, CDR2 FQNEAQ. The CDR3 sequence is CASSLAGQGIYF. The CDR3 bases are TGTGCCAGCAGCTTAGCGGGGCAAGGCATATATTTT.

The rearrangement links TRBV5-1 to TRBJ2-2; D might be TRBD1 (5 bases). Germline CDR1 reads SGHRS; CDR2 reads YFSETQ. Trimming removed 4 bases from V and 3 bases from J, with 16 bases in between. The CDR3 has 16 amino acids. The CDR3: CASSTEGVGHTGELFF. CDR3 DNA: TGCGCCAGCAGCACTGAAGGGGTGGGGCACACCGGGGAGCTGTTTTTT.

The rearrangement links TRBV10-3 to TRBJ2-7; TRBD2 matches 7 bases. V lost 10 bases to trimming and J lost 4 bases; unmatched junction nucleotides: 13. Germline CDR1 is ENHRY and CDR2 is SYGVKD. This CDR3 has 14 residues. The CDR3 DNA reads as TGTGCCAGCGGGAGTTGGGGAGTTCCTTACGAGCAGTACTTC. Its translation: CASGSWGVPYEQYF.

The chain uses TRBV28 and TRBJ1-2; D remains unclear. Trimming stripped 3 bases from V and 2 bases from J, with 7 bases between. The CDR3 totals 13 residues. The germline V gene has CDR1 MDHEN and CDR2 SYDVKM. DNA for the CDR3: TGTGCCAGCAGTTTGGCGCAGAACTATGGCTACACCTTC. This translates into CASSLAQNYGYTF.

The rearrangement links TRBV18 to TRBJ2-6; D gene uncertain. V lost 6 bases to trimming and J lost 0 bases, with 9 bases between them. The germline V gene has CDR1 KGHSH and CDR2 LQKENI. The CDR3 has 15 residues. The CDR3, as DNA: TGTGCCAGCTCGCTTACAGACTCTGGGGCCAACGTCCTGACTTTC. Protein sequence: CASSLTDSGANVLTF.

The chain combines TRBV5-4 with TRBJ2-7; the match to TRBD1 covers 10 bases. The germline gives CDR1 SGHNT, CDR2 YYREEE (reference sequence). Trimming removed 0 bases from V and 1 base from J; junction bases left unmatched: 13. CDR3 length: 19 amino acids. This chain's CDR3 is CASSLGVDRGRFLSYEQYF. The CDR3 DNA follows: TGTGCCAGCAGCTTGGGGGTAGACAGGGGGCGCTTTCTGTCCTACGAGCAGTACTTC.

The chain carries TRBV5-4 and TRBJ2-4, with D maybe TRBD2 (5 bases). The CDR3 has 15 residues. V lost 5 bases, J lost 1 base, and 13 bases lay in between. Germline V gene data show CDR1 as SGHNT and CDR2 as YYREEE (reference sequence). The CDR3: CASSLAGEAKNIQYF. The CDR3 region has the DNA TGTGCCAGCAGTCTGGCGGGCGAGGCCAAAAACATTCAGTACTTC. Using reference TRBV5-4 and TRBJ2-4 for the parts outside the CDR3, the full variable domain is ETGVTQSPTHLIKTRGQQVTLRCSSQSGHNTVSWYQQALGQGPQFIFQYYREEENGRGNFPPRFSGLQFPNYSSELNVNALELDDSALYLCASSLAGEAKNIQYFGAGTRLSVL.

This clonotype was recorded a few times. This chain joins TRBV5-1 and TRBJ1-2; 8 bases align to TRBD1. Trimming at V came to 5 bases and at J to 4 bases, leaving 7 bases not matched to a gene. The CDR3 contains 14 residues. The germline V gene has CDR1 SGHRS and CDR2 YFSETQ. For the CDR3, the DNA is TGCGCCAGCAGGGCCCCGACAGGGGCCTATGGCTACACCTTC. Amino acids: CASRAPTGAYGYTF.

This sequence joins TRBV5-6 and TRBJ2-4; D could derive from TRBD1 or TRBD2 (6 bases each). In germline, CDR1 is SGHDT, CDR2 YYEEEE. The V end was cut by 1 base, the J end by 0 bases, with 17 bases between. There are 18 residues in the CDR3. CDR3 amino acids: CASSLPNPGAPAKNIQYF. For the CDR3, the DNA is TGTGCCAGCAGCTTGCCCAACCCGGGGGCCCCAGCCAAAAACATTCAGTACTTC.

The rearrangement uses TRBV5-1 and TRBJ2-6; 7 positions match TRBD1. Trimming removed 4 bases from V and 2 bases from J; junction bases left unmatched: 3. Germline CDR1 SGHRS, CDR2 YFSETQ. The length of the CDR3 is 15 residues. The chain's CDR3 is CASSQQGPGANVLTF. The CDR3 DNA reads TGCGCCAGCAGCCAACAGGGGCCTGGGGCCAACGTCCTGACTTTC.

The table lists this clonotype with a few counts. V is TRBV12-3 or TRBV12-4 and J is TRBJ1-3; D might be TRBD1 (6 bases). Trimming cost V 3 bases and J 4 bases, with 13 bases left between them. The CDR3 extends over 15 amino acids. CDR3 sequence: CASSLNGGLGNTIYF. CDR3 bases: TGTGCCAGCAGTTTGAATGGGGGGCTCGGAAACACCATATATTTT.

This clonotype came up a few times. The CDR3 sequence: CASIPGVGGRETQYF. The DNA of the CDR3 is TGTGCCAGCATCCCCGGGGTTGGGGGCCGGGAGACCCAGTACTTC. The rearrangement uses TRBV12-3 or TRBV12-4 and TRBJ2-5, with D maybe TRBD1 (6 bases). The CDR3 consists of 15 residues. V was shortened by 7 bases and J by 5 bases, with 20 bases between the two germline ends.

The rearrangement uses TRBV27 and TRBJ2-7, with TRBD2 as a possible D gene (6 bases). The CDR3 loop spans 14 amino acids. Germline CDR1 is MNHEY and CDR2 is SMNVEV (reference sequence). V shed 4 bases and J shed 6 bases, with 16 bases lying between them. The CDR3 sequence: CASSSYGSGGEQYF. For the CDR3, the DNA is TGTGCCAGCAGTTCTTACGGATCCGGGGGCGAGCAGTACTTC.

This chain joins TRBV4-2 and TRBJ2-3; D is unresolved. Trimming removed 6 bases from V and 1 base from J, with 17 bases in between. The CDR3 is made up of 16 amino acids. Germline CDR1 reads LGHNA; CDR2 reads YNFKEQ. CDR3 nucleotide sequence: TGTGCCAGCAGACCCCTCTCTCCTTATGGCACAGATACGCAGTATTTT. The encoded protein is CASRPLSPYGTDTQYF.

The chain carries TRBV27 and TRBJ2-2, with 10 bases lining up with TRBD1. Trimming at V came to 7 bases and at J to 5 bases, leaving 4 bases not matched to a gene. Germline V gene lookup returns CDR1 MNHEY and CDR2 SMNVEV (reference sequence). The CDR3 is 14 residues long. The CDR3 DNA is TGTGCCAGCAAATGGACAGGGGGGACCGGGGAGCTGTTTTTT. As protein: CASKWTGGTGELFF.

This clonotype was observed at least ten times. The chain's CDR3 is CASSFNRGTDTQYF. The DNA of the CDR3 is TGTGCCAGCAGTTTTAACAGGGGCACAGATACGCAGTATTTT. This rearrangement joins TRBV12-3 or TRBV12-4 to TRBJ2-3; D might be TRBD1 (6 bases). Deletions cut 3 bases from V and 1 base from J, with 8 bases between. The CDR3 is made up of 14 amino acids.

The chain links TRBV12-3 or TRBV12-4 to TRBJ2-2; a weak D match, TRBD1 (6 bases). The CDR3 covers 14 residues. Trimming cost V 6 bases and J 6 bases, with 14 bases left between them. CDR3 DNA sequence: TGTGCCAGCAGCCATCAGGGGAGACCCGGGGAGCTGTTTTTT. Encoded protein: CASSHQGRPGELFF.

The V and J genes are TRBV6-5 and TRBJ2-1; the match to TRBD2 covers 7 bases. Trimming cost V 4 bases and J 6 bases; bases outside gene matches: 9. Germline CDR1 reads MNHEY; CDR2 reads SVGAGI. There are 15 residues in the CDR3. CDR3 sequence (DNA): TGTGCCAGCAGTTTCGAAGCGGGAAGTCCCAATGAGCAGTTCTTC. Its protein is CASSFEAGSPNEQFF.

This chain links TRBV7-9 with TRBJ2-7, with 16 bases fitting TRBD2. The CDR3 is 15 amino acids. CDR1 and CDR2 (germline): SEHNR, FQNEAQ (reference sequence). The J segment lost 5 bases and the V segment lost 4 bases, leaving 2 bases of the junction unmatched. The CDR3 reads CASSSGLAGGDEQYF. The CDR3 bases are TGTGCCAGCAGCTCGGGACTAGCGGGAGGGGACGAGCAGTACTTC.

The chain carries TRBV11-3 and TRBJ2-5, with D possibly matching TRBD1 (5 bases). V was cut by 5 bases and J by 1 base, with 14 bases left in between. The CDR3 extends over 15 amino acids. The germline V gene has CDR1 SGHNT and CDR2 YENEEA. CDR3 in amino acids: CASSRRKTAQETQYF. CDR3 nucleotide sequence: TGTGCCAGCAGCCGGAGAAAGACAGCCCAAGAGACCCAGTACTTC.

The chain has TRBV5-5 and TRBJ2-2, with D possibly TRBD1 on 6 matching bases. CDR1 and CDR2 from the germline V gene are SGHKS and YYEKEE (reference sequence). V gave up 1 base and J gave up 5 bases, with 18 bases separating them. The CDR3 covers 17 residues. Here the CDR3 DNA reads TGTGCCAGCAGCTTGTGGGACATCGCACCGGGGACCGGGGAGCTGTTTTTT. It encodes CASSLWDIAPGTGELFF.

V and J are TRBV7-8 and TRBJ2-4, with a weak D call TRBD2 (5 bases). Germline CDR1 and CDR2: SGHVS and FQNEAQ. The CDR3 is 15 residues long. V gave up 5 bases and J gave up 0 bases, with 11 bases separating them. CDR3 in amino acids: CASSPLGLAKNIQYF. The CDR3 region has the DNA TGTGCCAGCAGCCCCCTTGGACTAGCCAAAAACATTCAGTACTTC. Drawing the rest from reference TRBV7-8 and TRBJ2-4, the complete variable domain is GAGVSQSPRYKVAKRGQDVALRCDPISGHVSLFWYQQALGQGPEFLTYFQNEAQLDKSGLPSDRFFAERPEGSVSTLKIQRTQQEDSAVYLCASSPLGLAKNIQYFGAGTRLSVL.

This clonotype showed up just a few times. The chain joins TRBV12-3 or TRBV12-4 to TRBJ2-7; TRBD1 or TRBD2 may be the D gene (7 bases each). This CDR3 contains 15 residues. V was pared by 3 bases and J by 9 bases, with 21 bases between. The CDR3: CASSFRDSYRGGQYF. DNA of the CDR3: TGTGCCAGCAGTTTCCGGGACAGTTATCGCGGGGGGCAGTACTTC.

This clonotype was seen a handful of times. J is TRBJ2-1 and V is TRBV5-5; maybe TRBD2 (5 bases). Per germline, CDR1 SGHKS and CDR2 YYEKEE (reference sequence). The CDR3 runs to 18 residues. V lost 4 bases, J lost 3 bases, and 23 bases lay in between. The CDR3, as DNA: TGTGCCAGCAGCGTGAGTATACGGGTACGCGGACTCTACAATGAGCAGTTCTTC. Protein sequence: CASSVSIRVRGLYNEQFF. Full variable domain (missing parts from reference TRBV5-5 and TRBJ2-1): DAGVTQSPTHLIKTRGQQVTLRCSPISGHKSVSWYQQVLGQGPQFIFQYYEKEERGRGNFPDRFSARQFPNYSSELNVNALLLGDSALYLCASSVSIRVRGLYNEQFFGPGTRLTVL.